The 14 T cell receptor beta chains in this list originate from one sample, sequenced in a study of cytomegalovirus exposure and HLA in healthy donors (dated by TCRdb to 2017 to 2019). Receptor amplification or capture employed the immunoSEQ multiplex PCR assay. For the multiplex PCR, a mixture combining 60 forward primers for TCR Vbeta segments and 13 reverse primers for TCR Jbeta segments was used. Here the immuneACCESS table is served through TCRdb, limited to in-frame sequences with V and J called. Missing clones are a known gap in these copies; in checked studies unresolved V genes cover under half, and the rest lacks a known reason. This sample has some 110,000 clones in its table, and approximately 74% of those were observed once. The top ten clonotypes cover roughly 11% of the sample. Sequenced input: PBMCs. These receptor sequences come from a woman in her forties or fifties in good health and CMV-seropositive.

The CDR3 reads CSVPLCLYEQYF. CDR3 bases: TGCAGCGTCCCCTTATGCCTCTACGAGCAGTACTTC. This chain joins TRBV29-1 and TRBJ2-5; D not certain. The J call may be mistaken, given a closer DNA end match to TRBJ2-7. CDR1 and CDR2 from the germline V gene are SQVTM and ANQGSEA. This CDR3 region has 12 residues.

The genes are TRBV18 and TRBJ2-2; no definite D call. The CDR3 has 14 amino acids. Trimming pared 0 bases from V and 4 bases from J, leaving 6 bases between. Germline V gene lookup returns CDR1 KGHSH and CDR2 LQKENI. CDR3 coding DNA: TGTGCCAGCTCACCACCTCTCAGCACCGGGGAGCTGTTTTTT. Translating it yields CASSPPLSTGELFF.

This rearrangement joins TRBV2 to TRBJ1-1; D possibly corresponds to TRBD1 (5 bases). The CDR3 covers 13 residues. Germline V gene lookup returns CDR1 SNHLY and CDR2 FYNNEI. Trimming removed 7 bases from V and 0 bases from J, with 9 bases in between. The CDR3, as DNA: TGTGCCAGCACTTGGGGCATGAACACTGAAGCTTTCTTT. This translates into CASTWGMNTEAFF. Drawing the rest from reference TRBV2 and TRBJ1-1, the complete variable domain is EPEVTQTPSHQVTQMGQEVILRCVPISNHLYFYWYRQILGQKVEFLVSFYNNEISEKSEIFDDQFSVERPDGSNFTLKIRSTKLEDSAMYFCASTWGMNTEAFFGQGTRLTVV.

The CDR3 DNA follows: TGTGCCAGCAAGCGATCAGGGGAGTCTGGAAACACCATATATTTT. This sequence encodes CASKRSGESGNTIYF. The chain links TRBV6-5 to TRBJ1-3; possibly TRBD1 for D (6 bases). The CDR3 length is 15 residues. V was cut by 7 bases and J by 1 base, with 14 bases left in between. CDR1 is MNHEY and CDR2 is SVGAGI in the germline V gene.

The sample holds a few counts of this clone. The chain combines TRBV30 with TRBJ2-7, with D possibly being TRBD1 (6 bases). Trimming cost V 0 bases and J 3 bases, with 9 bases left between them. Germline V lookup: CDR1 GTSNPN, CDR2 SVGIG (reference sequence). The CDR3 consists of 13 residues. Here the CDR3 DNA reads TGTGCCTGGAGTGTAGGACAGTTCTACGAGCAGTACTTC. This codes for CAWSVGQFYEQYF.

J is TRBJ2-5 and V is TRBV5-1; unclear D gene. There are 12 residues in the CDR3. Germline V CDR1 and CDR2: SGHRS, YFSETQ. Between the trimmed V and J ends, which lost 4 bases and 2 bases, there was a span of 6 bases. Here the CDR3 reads CASSLTQETQYF. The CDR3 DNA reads TGCGCCAGCAGCCTGACACAAGAGACCCAGTACTTC.

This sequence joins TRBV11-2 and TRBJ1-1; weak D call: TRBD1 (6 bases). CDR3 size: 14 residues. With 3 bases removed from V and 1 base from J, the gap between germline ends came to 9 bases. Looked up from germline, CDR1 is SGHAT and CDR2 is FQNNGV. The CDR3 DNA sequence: TGTGCCAGCAGCTTCCTGGGGGCGAACACTGAAGCTTTCTTT. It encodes CASSFLGANTEAFF. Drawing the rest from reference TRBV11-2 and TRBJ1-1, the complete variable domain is EAGVAQSPRYKIIEKRQSVAFWCNPISGHATLYWYQQILGQGPKLLIQFQNNGVVDDSQLPKDRFSAERLKGVDSTLKIQPAKLEDSAVYLCASSFLGANTEAFFGQGTRLTVV.

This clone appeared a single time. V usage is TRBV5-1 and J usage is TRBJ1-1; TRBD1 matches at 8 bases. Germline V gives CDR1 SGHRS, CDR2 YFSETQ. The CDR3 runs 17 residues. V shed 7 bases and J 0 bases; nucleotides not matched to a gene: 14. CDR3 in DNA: TGCGCCAGCGGGACAGGAGAAGCCGGGCGCATGAACACTGAAGCTTTCTTT. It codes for CASGTGEAGRMNTEAFF.

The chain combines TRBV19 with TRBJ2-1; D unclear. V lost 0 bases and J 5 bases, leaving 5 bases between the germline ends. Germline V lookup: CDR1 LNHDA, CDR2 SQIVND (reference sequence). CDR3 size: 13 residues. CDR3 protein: CASSIDSDNEQFF. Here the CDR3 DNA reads TGTGCCAGTAGTATAGATTCGGACAATGAGCAGTTCTTC.

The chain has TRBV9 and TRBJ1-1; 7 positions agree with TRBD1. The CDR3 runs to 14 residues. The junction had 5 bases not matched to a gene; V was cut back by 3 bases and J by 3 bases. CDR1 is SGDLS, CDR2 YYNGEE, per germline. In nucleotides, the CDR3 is TGTGCCAGCAGCGGACAGGGTATGGACACTGAAGCTTTCTTT. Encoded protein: CASSGQGMDTEAFF.

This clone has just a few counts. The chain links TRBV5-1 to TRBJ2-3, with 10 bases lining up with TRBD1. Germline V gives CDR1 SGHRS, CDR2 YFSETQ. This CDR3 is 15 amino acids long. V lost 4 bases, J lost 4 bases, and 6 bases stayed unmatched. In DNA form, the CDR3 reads TGCGCCAGCAGCCCTCGACAGGGGGCGGCAGATACGCAGTATTTT. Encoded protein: CASSPRQGAADTQYF.

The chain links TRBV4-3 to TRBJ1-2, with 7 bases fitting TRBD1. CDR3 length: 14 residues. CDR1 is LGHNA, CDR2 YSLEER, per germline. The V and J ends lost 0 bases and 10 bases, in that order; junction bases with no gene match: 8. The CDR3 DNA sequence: TGCGCCAGCAGCCAAGATCGGAGACAGGGCGTCTACACCTTC. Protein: CASSQDRRQGVYTF.

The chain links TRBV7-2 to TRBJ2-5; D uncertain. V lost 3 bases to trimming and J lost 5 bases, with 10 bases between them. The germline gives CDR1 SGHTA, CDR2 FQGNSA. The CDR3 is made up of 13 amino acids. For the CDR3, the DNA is TGTGCCAGCAGCTTCTCGGTTGTGGAGACCCAGTACTTC. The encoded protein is CASSFSVVETQYF.

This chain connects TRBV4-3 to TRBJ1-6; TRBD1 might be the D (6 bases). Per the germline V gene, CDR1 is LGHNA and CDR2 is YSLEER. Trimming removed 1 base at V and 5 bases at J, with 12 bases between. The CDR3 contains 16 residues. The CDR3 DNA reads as TGCGCCAGCAGCCAAGGGGGCGGACAGAATAATTCACCCCTCCACTTT. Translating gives CASSQGGGQNNSPLHF.